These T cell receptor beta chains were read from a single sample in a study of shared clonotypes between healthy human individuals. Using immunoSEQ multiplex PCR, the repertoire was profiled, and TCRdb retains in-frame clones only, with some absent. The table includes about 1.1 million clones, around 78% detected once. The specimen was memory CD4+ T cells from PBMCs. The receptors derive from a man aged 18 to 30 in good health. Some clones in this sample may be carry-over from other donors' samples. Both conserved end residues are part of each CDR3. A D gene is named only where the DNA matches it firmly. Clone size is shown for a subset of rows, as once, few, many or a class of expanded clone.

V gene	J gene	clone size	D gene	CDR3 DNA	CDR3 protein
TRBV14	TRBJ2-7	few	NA	TGTGCCAGCAGCCAAGATACCCTAGCCGTGGCCCACGAGCAGTACTTC	CASSQDTLAVAHEQYF
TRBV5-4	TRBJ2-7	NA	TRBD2	TGTGCCAGCAGCTTGTTTAGCGGGAGCAGTCTGGGTCGCGAGCAGTACTTC	CASSLFSGSSLGREQYF
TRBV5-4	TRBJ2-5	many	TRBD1	TGTGCCAGCAGCTTCACAGGGGGCAGTGAGACCCAGTACTTC	CASSFTGGSETQYF
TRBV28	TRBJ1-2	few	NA	TGTGCCAGCAGAATAGGCGGGATAGGTGGAAACTATGGCTACACCTTC	CASRIGGIGGNYGYTF
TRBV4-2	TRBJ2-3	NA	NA	TGTGCCAGCAGCCAACCACAGGGTCTCACAGATACGCAGTATTTT	CASSQPQGLTDTQYF
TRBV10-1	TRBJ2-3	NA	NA	TGCGCCAGCAGTGAGAAAAGCGTTAGATCGGGTACGCAGTATTTT	CASSEKSVRSGTQYF
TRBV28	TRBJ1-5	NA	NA	TGTGCCAGCAGTCAGGTTCTAAGTGGCAATCAGCCCCAGCATTTT	CASSQVLSGNQPQHF
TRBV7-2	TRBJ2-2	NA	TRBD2	TGTGCCAGCAGCCCCACCGGGGGGGCCGGGGAGCTGTTTTTT	CASSPTGGAGELFF
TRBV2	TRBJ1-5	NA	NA	TGTGCCAGCAGTGAGGGGGCTCAGCCCCAGCATTTT	CASSEGAQPQHF
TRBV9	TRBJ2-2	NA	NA	TGTGCCAGCAGCGGGCGGAGCACCGGGGAGCTGTTTTTT	CASSGRSTGELFF
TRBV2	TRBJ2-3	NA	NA	TGTGCCAGCGCTAAGGCAACAGATACGCAGTATTTT	CASAKATDTQYF
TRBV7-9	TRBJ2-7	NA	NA	TGTGCCAGCAGCTTGTTGGGGCAGGTTGCCTACGAGCAGTACTTC	CASSLLGQVAYEQYF
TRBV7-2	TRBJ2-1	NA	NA	TGTGCCAGCAGCTCGAGCGCGCCAAGTAGTGAGCAGTTCTTC	CASSSSAPSSEQFF
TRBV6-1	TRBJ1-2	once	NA	TGTGCCAGCAGTGAAGCGGCATGGGGTAACTATGGCTACACCTTC	CASSEAAWGNYGYTF
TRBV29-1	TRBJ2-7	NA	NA	TGCAGCGTTGTAGAACGGTACGAGCAGTACTTC	CSVVERYEQYF
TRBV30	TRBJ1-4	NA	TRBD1	TGTGCCTGTAGGACAGGAGTTTTTGAAAAACTGTTTTTT	CACRTGVFEKLFF
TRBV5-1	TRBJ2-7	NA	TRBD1	TGCGCCAGCAGCCCGGTGGGACAGGGCTACGAGCAGTACTTC	CASSPVGQGYEQYF
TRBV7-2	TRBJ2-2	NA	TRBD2	TGTGCCAGCAGCTCCGCGGCTAGCGGGGCCCGAGGCACCGGGGAGCTGTTTTTT	CASSSAASGARGTGELFF
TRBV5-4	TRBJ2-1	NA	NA	TGTGCCAGCAGCTCCCCGTCTAGGACCCTAGCGAATGAGCAGTTCTTC	CASSSPSRTLANEQFF
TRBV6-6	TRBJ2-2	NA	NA	TGTGCCAGCAGTTTAACGACGGACACCGGGGAGCTGTTTTTT	CASSLTTDTGELFF
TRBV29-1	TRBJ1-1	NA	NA	TGCAGCGTTGACAGGGGAGGCACTGAAGCTTTCTTT	CSVDRGGTEAFF
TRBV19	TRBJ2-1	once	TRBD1	TGTGCCAGTAGTATCCCCCCTTGGACAGGCTACAATGAGCAGTTCTTC	CASSIPPWTGYNEQFF
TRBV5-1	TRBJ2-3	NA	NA	TGCGCCAGCAGCCCGACCACTGGAACAGATACGCAGTATTTT	CASSPTTGTDTQYF
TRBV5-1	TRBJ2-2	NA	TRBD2	TGCGCCAGCACAAGTTCAGGACTAGCAGTCGGAGGGGAGCTGTTTTTT	CASTSSGLAVGGELFF
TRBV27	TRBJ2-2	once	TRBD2	TGTGCCAGCAGTTCCTGGACTAGCGGGAGTATCACCGGGGAGCTGTTTTTT	CASSSWTSGSITGELFF
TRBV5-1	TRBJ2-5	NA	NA	TGCGCCAGCAGCTTGGGACAGCCTAAGCAAGAGACCCAGTACTTC	CASSLGQPKQETQYF
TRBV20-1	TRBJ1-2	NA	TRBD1	TGCAGTGCTGGCAGGGGGTCCGGCTACACCTTC	CSAGRGSGYTF
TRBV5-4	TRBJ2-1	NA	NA	TGTGCCAGCAGTCGGACCGGGGGCAATGAGCAGTTCTTC	CASSRTGGNEQFF
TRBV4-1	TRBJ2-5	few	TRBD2	TGCGCCAGCAGCCAAATGGGGAGCGGGAGAGGGAGGTGGGAGACCCAGTACTTC	CASSQMGSGRGRWETQYF
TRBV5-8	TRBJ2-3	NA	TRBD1	TGTGCCAGCAGCCCCGGCCGGGACAGACTCACAGATACGCAGTATTTT	CASSPGRDRLTDTQYF
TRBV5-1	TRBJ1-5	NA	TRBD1	TGCGCCAGCAGCTTACAGGGGGACAATCAGCCCCAGCATTTT	CASSLQGDNQPQHF
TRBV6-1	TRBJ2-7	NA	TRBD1	TGTGCCACCGCCGGGACAGGGCCCTACGAGCAGTACTTC	CATAGTGPYEQYF
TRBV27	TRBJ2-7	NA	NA	TGTGCCAGCAGTTTGGGGGCTCGCACAGGACCTGGAAAGCAGTACTTC	CASSLGARTGPGKQYF
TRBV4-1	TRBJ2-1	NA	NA	TGCGCCAGCAGCCCCGACTTCCGGAACAATGAGCAGTTCTTC	CASSPDFRNNEQFF
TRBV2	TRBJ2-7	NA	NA	TGTGCCAGCAGCGCACAAGGACGTAGGATAGGGGAGCAGTACTTC	CASSAQGRRIGEQYF
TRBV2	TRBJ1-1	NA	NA	TGTGCCAGCAGTGTAATGGTTTGGACTGAAGCTTTCTTT	CASSVMVWTEAFF
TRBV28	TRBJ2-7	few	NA	TGTGCCAGCACTTCGGGTTACGAGCAGTACTTC	CASTSGYEQYF
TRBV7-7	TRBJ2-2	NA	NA	TGTGCCAGCAGCTTCGGACTTAGGAACGGGGAGCTGTTTTTT	CASSFGLRNGELFF
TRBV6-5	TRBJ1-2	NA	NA	TGTGCCAGCAGTACACTAAGTGCGGGGGCGCAGGGCTACACCTTC	CASSTLSAGAQGYTF
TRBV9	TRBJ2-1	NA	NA	TGTGCCAGCAGCGTAGAATCTAGCCGAGTCTACAATGAGCAGTTCTTC	CASSVESSRVYNEQFF
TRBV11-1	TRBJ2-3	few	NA	TGTGCCAGCAGCTTCGGACAGACCAACACAGATACGCAGTATTTT	CASSFGQTNTDTQYF